A selection of T cell receptor beta chains follows, all from one sample in a study of T cells in Graves' hyperthyroidism and ophthalmopathy. TCRdb processed the multiplex PCR reads anew with MiXCR; each CDR3 protein has one entry. The data show approximately 700,000 distinct CDR3 sequences, with 16% seen just once and around 7.7% held by the top ten. Sequences were obtained from blood. These TCRs come from a man aged 18 to 29 with Graves' hyperthyroidism. Both conserved end residues are part of each CDR3. The D gene is left open where the match is weak. Expanded clones get a size class; other rows say once, few or many, or leave the size out.

clone_size	v_call	j_call	d_call	cdr3_aa	cdr3_nt
-	TRBV30	TRBJ1-1	-	CAWSLSGDTEAFF	TGTGCCTGGAGCCTATCAGGGGACACTGAAGCTTTCTTT
-	TRBV9	TRBJ1-1	TRBD1	CASSGQGAIGTEAFF	TGTGCCAGCAGCGGACAGGGGGCGATAGGCACTGAAGCTTTCTTT
-	TRBV20-1	TRBJ2-5	-	CSAREGETQYF	TGCAGTGCTAGAGAAGGAGAGACCCAGTACTTC
few	TRBV9	TRBJ2-7	TRBD2	CASSVAASGNYEQYF	TGTGCCAGCAGCGTAGCGGCTAGCGGGAACTACGAGCAGTACTTC
few	TRBV20-1	TRBJ1-6	-	CSIEELNNSPLHF	TGCAGTATCGAGGAGTTGAATAATTCACCCCTCCACTTT
few	TRBV4-1	TRBJ1-2	-	CASSHGDEDYGYTF	TGCGCCAGCAGCCACGGGGACGAGGATTATGGCTACACCTTC
many	TRBV5-1	TRBJ2-1	TRBD2	CASSTFAGDNEQFF	TGCGCCAGCAGCACCTTCGCGGGGGACAATGAGCAGTTCTTC
many	TRBV5-4	TRBJ2-7	TRBD1	CASSQGPGTGGGEQYF	TGTGCCAGCAGCCAAGGCCCCGGGACAGGGGGCGGCGAGCAGTACTTC
many	TRBV3-1	TRBJ2-7	-	CASSPGGRGYEQYF	TGTGCCAGCAGCCCCGGTGGCAGGGGCTACGAGCAGTACTTC
-	TRBV29-1	TRBJ2-2	-	CSVDRGSGELFF	TGCAGCGTTGACAGGGGTTCCGGGGAGCTGTTTTTT
many	TRBV28	TRBJ2-3	TRBD2	CASSPTSGSLDTQYF	TGTGCCAGCAGTCCGACTAGCGGGAGTTTGGATACGCAGTATTTT
few	TRBV7-9	TRBJ2-5	-	CASSSSQGTGETQYF	TGTGCCAGCAGCTCCTCCCAGGGTACTGGGGAGACCCAGTACTTC
many	TRBV27	TRBJ2-7	-	CASSLNPSLATYEQYF	TGTGCCAGCAGTTTAAATCCCTCCCTAGCAACCTACGAGCAGTACTTC
once	TRBV27	TRBJ2-3	-	CASSPPGEFTDTQYF	TGTGCCAGCAGTCCCCCGGGCGAGTTCACAGATACGCAGTATTTT
many	TRBV6-1	TRBJ2-1	-	CASSLANEQFF	TGTGCCAGCAGTCTAGCTAATGAGCAGTTCTTC
-	TRBV5-1	TRBJ2-7	TRBD1	CASSVRDRDNEQYF	TGCGCCAGCAGCGTCCGGGACAGGGACAACGAGCAGTACTTC
many	TRBV12-3/TRBV12-4	TRBJ1-1	TRBD1	CASSTLTGRGTEAFF	TGTGCCAGCAGTACCCTGACAGGGCGGGGGACTGAAGCTTTCTTT
many	TRBV6-5	TRBJ1-1	-	CASSYFPPKINTEAFF	TGTGCCAGCAGTTACTTCCCCCCCAAGATAAACACTGAAGCTTTCTTT
few	TRBV18	TRBJ1-1	TRBD1	CASSPQRTGGTEAFF	TGTGCCAGCTCACCACAGCGGACAGGGGGCACTGAAGCTTTCTTT
-	TRBV27	TRBJ2-3	-	CASSSPRGAVTSTDTQYF	TGTGCCAGCAGTTCCCCGCGTGGGGCGGTTACTAGCACAGATACGCAGTATTTT
-	TRBV7-6	TRBJ1-5	-	CASSLRPDGLQPQHF	TGTGCCAGCAGCTTACGTCCAGATGGCCTTCAGCCCCAGCATTTT
-	TRBV10-2	TRBJ2-3	-	CASSEWQGNTDTQYF	TGCGCCAGCAGTGAGTGGCAGGGGAACACAGATACGCAGTATTTT
-	TRBV2	TRBJ1-1	TRBD1	CASKVDRGSTEAFF	TGTGCCAGCAAGGTGGACAGGGGGTCCACTGAAGCTTTCTTT
many	TRBV7-2	TRBJ2-1	-	CASSVGGSENYNEQFF	TGTGCCAGCAGCGTAGGGGGGAGCGAGAACTACAATGAGCAGTTCTTC
medium-sized	TRBV2	TRBJ2-4	-	CASSGSNLAKNIQYF	TGTGCCAGCAGTGGATCCAATCTGGCCAAAAACATTCAGTACTTC
-	TRBV6-7	TRBJ2-1	-	CASSYWGRSYNEQFF	TGTGCCAGCAGTTACTGGGGGCGCTCCTACAATGAGCAGTTCTTC
-	TRBV20-1	TRBJ1-2	-	CSARVGATNYGYTF	TGCAGTGCTAGAGTAGGAGCCACTAACTATGGCTACACCTTC
-	TRBV5-6	TRBJ2-5	-	CASSLLSPQETQYF	TGTGCCAGCAGCTTGTTAAGTCCCCAAGAGACCCAGTACTTC
-	TRBV6-1	TRBJ2-7	-	CAIDLKWLAHYEQYF	TGTGCCATCGACCTAAAGTGGCTAGCGCACTACGAGCAGTACTTC
many	TRBV3-1	TRBJ2-5	-	CASRAGAQETQYF	TGTGCCAGCAGAGCAGGGGCCCAAGAGACCCAGTACTTC
many	TRBV28	TRBJ2-3	TRBD2	CASSPRTSGRDTQYF	TGTGCCAGCAGTCCCCGGACTAGCGGGAGAGATACGCAGTATTTT
many	TRBV19	TRBJ1-1	-	CASSIGDRAEAFF	TGTGCCAGTAGTATCGGTGATCGCGCTGAAGCTTTCTTT
-	TRBV7-2	TRBJ2-2	TRBD1	CASSSRTGIPGELFF	TGTGCCAGCAGCAGCCGGACAGGGATCCCCGGGGAGCTGTTTTTT
few	TRBV5-5	TRBJ1-1	TRBD1	CASSDRVYNTEAFF	TGTGCCAGCAGCGACAGGGTGTACAACACTGAAGCTTTCTTT
few	TRBV10-3	TRBJ2-5	TRBD2	CAISAADSGRVGETQYF	TGTGCCATCAGTGCCGCCGATTCCGGGAGGGTGGGAGAGACCCAGTACTTC
-	TRBV5-1	TRBJ2-1	-	CASSPSWLTDEQFF	TGCGCCAGCAGCCCGTCGTGGTTGACGGATGAGCAGTTCTTC
many	TRBV7-8	TRBJ2-2	-	CASSLGQTKNTGELFF	TGTGCCAGCAGCCTCGGACAGACAAAAAACACCGGGGAGCTGTTTTTT
-	TRBV6-2/TRBV6-3	TRBJ1-5	-	CASSRQIGVRQPQHF	TGTGCCAGCAGTCGACAAATAGGGGTGAGGCAGCCCCAGCATTTT
many	TRBV18	TRBJ1-1	-	CASSPPGGLVNTEAFF	TGTGCCAGCTCACCACCGGGGGGCCTAGTGAACACTGAAGCTTTCTTT
once	TRBV28	TRBJ2-2	TRBD1	CASSLIISGQLNTGELFF	TGTGCCAGCAGTTTAATCATCTCGGGACAGTTAAACACCGGGGAGCTGTTTTTT
many	TRBV6-5	TRBJ2-7	-	CASSYGVDYEQYF	TGTGCCAGCAGTTACGGGGTAGACTACGAGCAGTACTTC